The clone carrying this T cell receptor beta chain has ten or more counts. Its antigen is as yet unknown. The CDR3 consists of 16 residues. Between the trimmed V and J ends, which lost 2 bases and 3 bases, there was a span of 14 bases. In germline, CDR1 is MDHEN, CDR2 SYDVKM. This entry comes from a study of T cells in Graves' hyperthyroidism and ophthalmopathy. Whole-study findings and limits: Also found in blood were most expanded thyroid clonotypes above 0.001.

The TCR beta CDR3 regions underwent amplification using RNA transcripts as the source. The HTBI set primed first-round TCR CDR3 RT-PCR. MiXCR was run by TCRdb on the multiplex PCR reads, yielding one entry per CDR3 protein. The sample has a few hundred thousand distinct CDR3 sequences, approximately 15% seen once. Sequencing was done on a sample of blood. The clonotype comes from a woman in her 40s with Graves' ophthalmopathy. V usage is TRBV28 and J usage is TRBJ1-5; D is unresolved. CDR3 nucleotide sequence: TGTGCCAGCAGTTTAAGCGTGGAGGGTCACAATCAGCCCCAGCATTTT. Its translation: CASSLSVEGHNQPQHF.